The T cell receptor beta chain described here comes from a study of OX40 agonist ivuxolimab in advanced cancers. Study as a whole: The dose-escalation cohort was approximately 84% male, with a mean age of around 60 years, ranging roughly 20 to 90. Study outcomes and limitations: Dosing at 0.1 to 3.0 mg/kg was accompanied by clonal expansion of CD4+ and CD8+ blood T cells by week 6.

Repertoires were generated with immunoSEQ multiplex PCR, while TCRdb's copy carries only in-frame clones and drops some. The table lists tens of thousands of clones, roughly 87% of them singletons. With regard to this clone: What it recognizes is unknown.

Germline CDR1 reads SGHAT; CDR2 reads FQNNGV. Trimming at V came to 4 bases and at J to 3 bases, leaving 9 bases not matched to a gene. The CDR3 consists of 15 residues. The chain joins TRBV11-2 to TRBJ2-7; 7 nucleotides match TRBD2. This TCR derives from an adult with an advanced solid tumor such as melanoma, head and neck, liver or kidney cancer. Sequencing used CD4+ or CD8+ T cells sorted from blood, obtained in a trial of the OX40 agonist ivuxolimab. The CDR3 spells CASSWEGRVDYEQYF. The DNA of the CDR3 is TGTGCCAGCAGCTGGGAGGGGAGGGTAGACTACGAGCAGTACTTC.